This TCR beta chain was obtained from a study of cytomegalovirus exposure and HLA in healthy donors. Findings of the study overall: Clusters of TCRs from the first cohort tended to co-occur in the roughly 120 validation repertoires (as a later analysis found).

Here immunoSEQ multiplex PCR was the method, and the copy in TCRdb shows in-frame clones only, minus some. Found here are roughly 56,000 clones, roughly 94% of them singletons; the top ten hold around 2.3%. V lost 1 base, J lost 6 bases, and 6 bases lay in between. This CDR3 is built from 12 residues. Per germline, CDR1 MGHRA and CDR2 YSYEKL. This clone appeared once. The antigen is not known. The specimen was PBMCs. This chain joins TRBV4-1 and TRBJ1-2; D not resolved. The TCR was taken from a man younger than 35 in good health and CMV-seronegative. CDR3 nucleotides: TGCGCCAGCAGCCAAGTCGGGAATGGCTACACCTTC. It codes for CASSQVGNGYTF.